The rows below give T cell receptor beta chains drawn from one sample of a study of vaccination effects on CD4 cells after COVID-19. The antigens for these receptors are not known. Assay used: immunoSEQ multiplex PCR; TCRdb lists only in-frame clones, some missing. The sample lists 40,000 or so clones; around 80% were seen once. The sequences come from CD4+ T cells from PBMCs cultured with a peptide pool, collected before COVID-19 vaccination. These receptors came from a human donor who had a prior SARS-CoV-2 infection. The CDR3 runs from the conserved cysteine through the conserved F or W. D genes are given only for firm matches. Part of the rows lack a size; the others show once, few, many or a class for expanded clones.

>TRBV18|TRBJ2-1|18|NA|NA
CASSSAPPVRDLTNEQFF
TGTGCCAGCTCATCCGCCCCCCCGGTGCGGGACCTAACCAATGAGCAGTTCTTC
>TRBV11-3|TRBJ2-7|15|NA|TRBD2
CASSLGASGVYEQYF
TGTGCCAGCAGCTTAGGGGCTAGCGGGGTCTACGAGCAGTACTTC
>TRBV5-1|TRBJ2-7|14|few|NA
CASSLAAAAYEQYF
TGCGCCAGCAGCTTGGCGGCAGCTGCCTACGAGCAGTACTTC
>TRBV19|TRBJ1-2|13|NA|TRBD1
CASRRGGYYGYTF
TGTGCCAGTCGCAGGGGGGGATACTATGGCTACACCTTC
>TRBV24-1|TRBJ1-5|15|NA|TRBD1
CATSAGGRGNQPQHF
TGTGCCACCAGCGCAGGGGGCCGAGGAAATCAGCCCCAGCATTTT
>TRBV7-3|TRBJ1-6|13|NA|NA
CASSADRTSPLHF
TGTGCCAGCAGCGCGGACAGAACTTCACCCCTCCACTTT
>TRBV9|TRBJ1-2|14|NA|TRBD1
CASSVRQGAGGYTF
TGTGCCAGCAGCGTCAGACAGGGGGCGGGCGGCTACACCTTC
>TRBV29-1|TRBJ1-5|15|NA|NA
CSVDREPPSNQPQHF
TGCAGCGTTGACAGGGAACCTCCTAGCAATCAGCCCCAGCATTTT
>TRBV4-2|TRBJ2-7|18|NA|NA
CASSQVGGPGLEPYEQYF
TGTGCCAGCAGCCAGGTGGGGGGACCGGGACTGGAGCCCTACGAGCAGTACTTC
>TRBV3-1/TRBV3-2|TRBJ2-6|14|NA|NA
CASSQFNGANVLTF
TGTGCCAGCAGCCAATTCAACGGGGCCAACGTCCTGACTTTC
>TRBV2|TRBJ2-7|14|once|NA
CASSGVWGPYEQYF
TGTGCCAGCAGTGGGGTTTGGGGCCCCTACGAGCAGTACTTC
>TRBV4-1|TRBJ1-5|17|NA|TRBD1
CASSLRQGADSNQPQHF
TGCGCCAGCAGCCTCCGACAGGGGGCGGATAGCAATCAGCCCCAGCATTTT
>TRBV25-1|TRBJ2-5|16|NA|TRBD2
CASSGGLAGNQETQYF
TGTGCCAGCAGTGGGGGTTTAGCGGGGAACCAAGAGACCCAGTACTTC
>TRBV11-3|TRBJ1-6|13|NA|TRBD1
CASTRQGNSPLHF
TGTGCCAGCACCCGACAGGGGAATTCACCCCTCCACTTT
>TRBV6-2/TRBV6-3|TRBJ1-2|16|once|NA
CASSNSNPRGGSGYTF
TGTGCCAGCAGTAACTCCAACCCCAGGGGAGGGAGCGGCTACACCTTC
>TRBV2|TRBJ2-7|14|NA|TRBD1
CASSLDRAVHEQYF
TGTGCCAGCAGTTTGGACAGGGCAGTCCACGAGCAGTACTTC
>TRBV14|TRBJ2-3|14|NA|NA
CASSQSIYTDTQYF
TGTGCCAGCAGCCAATCCATTTACACAGATACGCAGTATTTT
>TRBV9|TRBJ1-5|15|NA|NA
CASSPGFFDNQPQHF
TGTGCCAGCAGCCCGGGGTTTTTTGACAATCAGCCCCAGCATTTT
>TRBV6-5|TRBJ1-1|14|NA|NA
CASSTDPSDTEAFF
TGTGCCAGCAGCACCGACCCCAGTGACACTGAAGCTTTCTTT
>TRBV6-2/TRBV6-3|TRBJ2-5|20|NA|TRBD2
CASSANSAGLAGGPEETQYF
TGTGCCAGCAGTGCTAACTCAGCGGGACTAGCGGGAGGGCCCGAGGAGACCCAGTACTTC
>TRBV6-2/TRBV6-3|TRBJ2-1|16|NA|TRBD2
CASSYVASGIGDEQFF
TGTGCCAGCAGTTACGTGGCTAGCGGGATTGGCGATGAGCAGTTCTTC
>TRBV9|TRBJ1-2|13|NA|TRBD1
CASSGDRFYGYTF
TGTGCCAGCAGCGGGGACAGATTCTATGGCTACACCTTC
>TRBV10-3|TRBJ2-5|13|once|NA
CAISRALGETQYF
TGTGCCATCAGTAGGGCTTTGGGAGAGACCCAGTACTTC
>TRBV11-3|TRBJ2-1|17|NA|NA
CASSWRSEAASYNEQFF
TGTGCCAGCAGCTGGCGGTCGGAAGCCGCCTCCTACAATGAGCAGTTCTTC
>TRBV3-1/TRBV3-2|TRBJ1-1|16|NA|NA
CASSQDYAEGGTEAFF
TGTGCCAGCAGCCAAGATTACGCGGAGGGCGGCACTGAAGCTTTCTTT
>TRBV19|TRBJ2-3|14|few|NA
CASAVGTGTDTQYF
TGTGCCAGTGCGGTAGGTACAGGAACAGATACGCAGTATTTT
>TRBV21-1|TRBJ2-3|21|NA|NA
CASSKGSGGMTSGGSTDTQYF
TGTGCCAGCAGCAAAGGTTCGGGAGGGATGACTAGCGGAGGAAGCACAGATACGCAGTATTTT
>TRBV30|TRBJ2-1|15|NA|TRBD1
CAWSVLVTGGGEQFF
TGTGCCTGGAGTGTACTAGTGACAGGGGGCGGCGAGCAGTTCTTC
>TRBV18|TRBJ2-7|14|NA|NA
CASSPAAQGGEQYF
TGTGCCAGCTCACCGGCGGCACAGGGCGGCGAGCAGTACTTC
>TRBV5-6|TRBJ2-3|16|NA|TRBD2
CASSPLAGTRTDTQYF
TGTGCCAGCAGCCCTTTAGCGGGCACCCGCACAGATACGCAGTATTTT
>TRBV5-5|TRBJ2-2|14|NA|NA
CASSGGRRTGELFF
TGTGCCAGCAGCGGGGGGCGGCGAACCGGGGAGCTGTTTTTT
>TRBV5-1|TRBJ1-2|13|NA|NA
CASSYGQMDGYTF
TGCGCCAGCAGCTACGGACAGATGGATGGCTACACCTTC
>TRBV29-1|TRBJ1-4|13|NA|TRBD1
CSALDRGAEKLFF
TGCAGCGCCTTAGACAGGGGGGCTGAAAAACTGTTTTTT
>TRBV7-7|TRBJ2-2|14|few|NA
CASSLGPGAGELFF
TGTGCTAGCAGCTTAGGTCCCGGGGCCGGGGAGCTGTTTTTT
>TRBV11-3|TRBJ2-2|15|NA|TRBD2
CASSLREGRGGELFF
TGTGCCAGCAGCTTAAGGGAGGGCCGTGGCGGGGAGCTGTTTTTT
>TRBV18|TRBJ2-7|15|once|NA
CASSPAGDIYYEQYF
TGTGCCAGCTCACCAGCAGGAGACATCTACTACGAGCAGTACTTC
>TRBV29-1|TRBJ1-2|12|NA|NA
CSVGSFNYGYTF
TGCAGCGTTGGGTCCTTTAACTATGGCTACACCTTC
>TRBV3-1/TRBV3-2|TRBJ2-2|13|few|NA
CASSQGYTGELFF
TGTGCCAGCAGCCAAGGATACACCGGGGAGCTGTTTTTT
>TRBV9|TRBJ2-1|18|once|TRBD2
CASSVELAGGSTYNEQFF
TGTGCCAGCAGCGTAGAACTAGCGGGAGGTAGTACCTACAATGAGCAGTTCTTC
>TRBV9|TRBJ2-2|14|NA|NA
CASSPGPNTGELFF
TGTGCCAGCAGCCCGGGGCCGAACACCGGGGAGCTGTTTTTT
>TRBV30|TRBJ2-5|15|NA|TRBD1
CAWNTGGRARETQYF
TGTGCCTGGAACACAGGGGGCCGGGCGCGAGAGACCCAGTACTTC
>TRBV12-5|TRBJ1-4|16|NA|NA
CASGLDRDREGEKLFF
TGTGCTAGTGGTTTGGACAGGGACCGAGAGGGAGAAAAACTGTTTTTT
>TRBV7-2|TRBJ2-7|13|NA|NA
CASSLAWSREQYF
TGTGCCAGCAGCTTAGCTTGGAGCCGCGAGCAGTACTTC
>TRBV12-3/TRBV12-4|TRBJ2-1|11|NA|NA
CASSQYNEQFF
TGTGCCAGTTCCCAGTACAATGAGCAGTTCTTC
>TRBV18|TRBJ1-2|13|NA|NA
CASSLGAGYGYTF
TGTGCCAGCTCCCTAGGGGCGGGGTATGGCTACACCTTC
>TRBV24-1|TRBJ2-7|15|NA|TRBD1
CATSDPGTGLNEQYF
TGTGCCACCAGTGACCCCGGGACAGGGCTCAACGAGCAGTACTTC